Listed here are 4 T cell receptor beta chains from one sample, sequenced in a study of cytomegalovirus exposure and HLA in healthy donors. PCR used 60 Vbeta primers and 13 Jbeta primers. Profiled with immunoSEQ multiplex PCR; TCRdb holds only in-frame clones, not every one. The sample includes fewer than 110,000 clones, approximately 76% seen only once; the top ten take approximately 2.2%. The sequencing input was PBMCs. The source of these receptors is a man between 18 and 29 years old in good health and CMV-seronegative.

The V call is TRBV7-9, the J call TRBJ2-7; TRBD1 matches 8 bases. After removal of 6 bases from V and 1 base from J, the junction contained 5 bases not matched to a gene. Germline lookup yields CDR1 SEHNR and CDR2 FQNEAQ (reference sequence). The CDR3 consists of 14 residues. The CDR3 protein is CASRQGANSYEQYF. CDR3 sequence (DNA): TGTGCCAGCAGGCAGGGGGCGAATTCCTACGAGCAGTACTTC. Variable domain in full (rest from reference TRBV7-9 and TRBJ2-7): DTGVSQNPRHKITKRGQNVTFRCDPISEHNRLYWYRQTLGQGPEFLTYFQNEAQLEKSRLLSDRFSAERPKGSFSTLEIQRTEQGDSAMYLCASRQGANSYEQYFGPGTRLTVT.

This rearrangement joins TRBV9 to TRBJ1-2; 10 nucleotides align to TRBD1. The CDR3 length is 15 residues. The germline CDR1 and CDR2 sequences are SGDLS and YYNGEE. With 3 bases clipped from V and 5 bases from J, the junction kept 7 bases outside the gene matches. CDR3 nucleotide sequence: TGTGCCAGCAGCGCCCTCAGGGACAGGGGTTATGGCTACACCTTC. It is translated as CASSALRDRGYGYTF.

The V and J genes are TRBV25-1 and TRBJ1-1, with 10 positions matching TRBD1. This CDR3 spans 13 amino acids. The germline V gene has CDR1 MGHDK and CDR2 SYGVNS. V was clipped by 6 bases and J by 8 bases; unmatched bases: 6. In DNA, the CDR3 is TGTGCCAGCAGGAGCCGGGACAGGGGCGAAGCTTTCTTT. Amino acids: CASRSRDRGEAFF.

This sequence joins TRBV6-5 and TRBJ2-5; 8 bases are a match to TRBD2. The CDR3 sequence is 13 residues long. Germline lookup yields CDR1 MNHEY and CDR2 SVGAGI. V shed 7 bases and J 11 bases; nucleotides not matched to a gene: 12. This CDR3 reads CASKMGAGGQQYF. The DNA for the CDR3 is TGTGCCAGCAAGATGGGGGCGGGGGGCCAGCAGTACTTC.